The rows below give T cell receptor beta chains drawn from one sample of a study of human T cells and chemical hapten exposure. Each CDR3 protein is one row after TCRdb ran MiXCR on the RACE reads. Among about 350,000 distinct CDR3 sequences, 4.5% to 5.5% were seen once, and the ten largest hold about 8.2%. The sample was whole blood, taken in connection with sensitization to the hapten diphenylcyclopropenone (DPC). The receptors here all came from a young woman with alopecia areata. Some clones in this sample may be carry-over from other donors' samples. CDR3s include the opening cysteine and the closing phenylalanine or tryptophan. D genes are given only for firm matches. A clone size is listed for some rows: how often the clone was seen (once, few, many), or a class if it is expanded.

J,D,V,size,CDR3,DNA
TRBJ2-3,TRBD1,TRBV4-3,many,CASSQLGQGVPDTQYF,TGCGCCAGCAGCCAATTAGGGCAGGGGGTGCCAGATACGCAGTATTTT
TRBJ1-6,.,TRBV16,.,CASSTATQFSPLHF,TGTGCCAGCTCTACAGCTACACAGTTTTCACCCCTCCACTTT
TRBJ2-7,TRBD2,TRBV27,few,CASSLGLADEQYF,TGTGCCAGCAGCCTCGGGCTAGCGGACGAGCAGTACTTC
TRBJ2-5,TRBD2,TRBV4-2,few,CASSLERGAGGETQYF,TGTGCCAGCAGCCTTGAGCGGGGGGCCGGGGGCGAGACCCAGTACTTC
TRBJ1-4,.,TRBV4-1,many,CASSHGTYGRYEKLFF,TGCGCCAGCAGCCACGGGACCTACGGCCGCTACGAAAAACTGTTTTTT
TRBJ2-5,.,TRBV29-1,many,CSVGGGTYAQFGQYF,TGCAGCGTTGGGGGCGGGACATACGCCCAATTTGGTCAGTACTTC
TRBJ1-2,.,TRBV27,few,CASSLVTGGYHYGYTF,TGTGCCAGCAGTTTAGTTACCGGCGGATACCACTATGGCTACACCTTC
TRBJ1-5,.,TRBV3-1,many,CASSPGPIQGISNQPQHF,TGTGCCAGCAGCCCCGGACCAATCCAGGGGATTAGCAATCAGCCCCAGCATTTT
TRBJ2-1,.,TRBV7-2,few,CASSLEGRNEQFF,TGTGCCAGCAGCTTAGAGGGAAGGAATGAGCAGTTCTTC
TRBJ2-7,.,TRBV5-1,few,CASSLVGISYEQYF,TGCGCCAGCAGCTTGGTCGGGATTTCCTACGAGCAGTACTTC
TRBJ2-5,TRBD2,TRBV27,.,CASSLSRLAGETQYF,TGTGCCAGCAGTTTATCGAGACTAGCGGGGGAGACCCAGTACTTC
TRBJ1-4,TRBD1,TRBV5-1,.,CASSLGGGGTTNEKLFF,TGCGCCAGCAGCTTAGGGGGCGGTGGTACTACTAATGAAAAACTGTTTTTT
TRBJ1-6,TRBD1,TRBV6-5,many,CASSGMTGDNSPLHF,TGTGCCAGCAGTGGTATGACAGGGGATAATTCACCCCTCCACTTT
TRBJ1-5,.,TRBV6-2/TRBV6-3,.,CASTMNSNQPQHF,TGTGCCAGCACCATGAATAGCAATCAGCCCCAGCATTTT
TRBJ1-1,.,TRBV14,few,CASSQDVGRTEAFF,TGTGCCAGCAGCCAAGACGTGGGGCGCACTGAAGCTTTCTTT
TRBJ1-4,.,TRBV9,many,CASSVVGVPGEKLFF,TGTGCCAGCAGCGTAGTGGGAGTGCCAGGTGAAAAACTGTTTTTT
TRBJ2-2,.,TRBV12-3/TRBV12-4,.,CASRWTANTGELFF,TGTGCCAGCAGGTGGACGGCGAACACCGGGGAGCTGTTTTTT
TRBJ1-5,.,TRBV7-2,.,CASSLDIGPGHNQPQHF,TGTGCCAGCAGCTTAGATATTGGGCCAGGGCACAATCAGCCCCAGCATTTT
TRBJ1-3,.,TRBV21-1,few,CVEPANSGNTIYF,TGTGTAGAGCCGGCAAACTCTGGAAACACCATATATTTT
TRBJ1-1,.,TRBV21-1,many,CASSKAGTGSLNTEAFF,TGTGCCAGCAGCAAAGCGGGGACAGGGAGCTTGAACACTGAAGCTTTCTTT
TRBJ1-2,.,TRBV6-1,many,CASSEGRRRSGYTF,TGTGCCAGCAGTGAAGGCCGACGGAGATCAGGCTACACCTTC
TRBJ2-3,TRBD2,TRBV7-3,many,CASSSQRGGTDTQYF,TGTGCCAGCAGCTCGCAGCGGGGGGGCACAGATACGCAGTATTTT
TRBJ2-3,TRBD2,TRBV20-1,few,CSASQRGGRDTQYF,TGCAGTGCTAGTCAGCGGGGGGGCCGGGATACGCAGTATTTT
TRBJ2-1,.,TRBV7-9,.,CASSIRGGANEQFF,TGTGCCAGCAGCATAAGAGGGGGGGCCAATGAGCAGTTCTTC